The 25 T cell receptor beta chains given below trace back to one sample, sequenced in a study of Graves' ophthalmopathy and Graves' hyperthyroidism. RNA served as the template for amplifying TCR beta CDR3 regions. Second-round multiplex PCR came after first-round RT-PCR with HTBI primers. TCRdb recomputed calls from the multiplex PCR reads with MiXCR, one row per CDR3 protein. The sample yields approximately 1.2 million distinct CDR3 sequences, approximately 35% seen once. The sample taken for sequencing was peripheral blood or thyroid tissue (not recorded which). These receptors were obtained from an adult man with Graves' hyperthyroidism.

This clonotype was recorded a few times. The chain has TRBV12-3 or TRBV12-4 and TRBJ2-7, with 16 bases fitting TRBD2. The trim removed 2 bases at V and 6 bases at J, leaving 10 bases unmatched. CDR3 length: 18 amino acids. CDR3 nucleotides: TGTGCCAGCAGTTTATGGGGACTAGCGGGAGGGCCTAGGCCCGAGCAGTACTTC. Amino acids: CASSLWGLAGGPRPEQYF.

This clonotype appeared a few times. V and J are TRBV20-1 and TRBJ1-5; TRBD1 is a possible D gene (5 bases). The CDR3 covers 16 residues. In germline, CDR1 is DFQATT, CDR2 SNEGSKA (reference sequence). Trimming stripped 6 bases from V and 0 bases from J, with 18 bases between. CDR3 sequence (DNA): TGCAGTGCAAAGCGGGGCAGCCTCTATAGCAATCAGCCCCAGCATTTT. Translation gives CSAKRGSLYSNQPQHF.

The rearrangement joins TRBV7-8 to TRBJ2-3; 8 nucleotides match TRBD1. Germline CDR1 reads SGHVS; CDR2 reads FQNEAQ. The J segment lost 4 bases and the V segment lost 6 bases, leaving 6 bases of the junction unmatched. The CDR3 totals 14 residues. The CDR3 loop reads CASRPGGEADTQYF. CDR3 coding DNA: TGTGCCAGCAGGCCAGGGGGCGAGGCAGATACGCAGTATTTT.

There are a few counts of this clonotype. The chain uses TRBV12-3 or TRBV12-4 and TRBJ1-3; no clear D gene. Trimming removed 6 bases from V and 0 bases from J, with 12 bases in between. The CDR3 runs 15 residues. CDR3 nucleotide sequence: TGTGCCAGCAGCCCCCAATTGAGCTCTGGAAACACCATATATTTT. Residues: CASSPQLSSGNTIYF.

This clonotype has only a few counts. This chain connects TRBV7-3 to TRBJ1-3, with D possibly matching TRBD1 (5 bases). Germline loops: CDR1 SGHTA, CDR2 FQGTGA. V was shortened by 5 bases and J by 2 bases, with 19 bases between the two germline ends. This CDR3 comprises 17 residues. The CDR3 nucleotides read TGTGCCAGCAGCCGAAGAACAGGAACCTACGCTGGAAACACCATATATTTT. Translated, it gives CASSRRTGTYAGNTIYF. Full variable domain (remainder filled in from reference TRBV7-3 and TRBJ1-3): GAGVSQTPSNKVTEKGKYVELRCDPISGHTALYWYRQSLGQGPEFLIYFQGTGAADDSGLPNDRFFAVRPEGSVSTLKIQRTERGDSAVYLCASSRRTGTYAGNTIYFGEGSWLTVV.

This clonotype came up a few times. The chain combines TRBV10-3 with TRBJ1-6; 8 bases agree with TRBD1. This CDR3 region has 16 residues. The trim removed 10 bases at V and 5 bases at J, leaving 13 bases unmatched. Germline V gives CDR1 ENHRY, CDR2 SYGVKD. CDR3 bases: TGTGCCACCAAGGTTCTGGGGACAGGCGATAATTCACCCCTCCACTTT. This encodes CATKVLGTGDNSPLHF.

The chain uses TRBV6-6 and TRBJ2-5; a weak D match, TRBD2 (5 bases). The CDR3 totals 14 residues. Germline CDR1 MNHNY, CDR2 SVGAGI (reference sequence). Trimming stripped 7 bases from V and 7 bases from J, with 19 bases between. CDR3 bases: TGTGCCAGCAAACGAGAGCCGTCGGGATGGACCCAGTACTTC. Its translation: CASKREPSGWTQYF.

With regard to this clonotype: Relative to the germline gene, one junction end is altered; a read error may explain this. The CDR3 bases are TGTGCCAGCAGTGACGACAGTGGCATGTCCTACGAGCAGTACTTC. This sequence encodes CASSDDSGMSYEQYF. This chain links TRBV10-2 with TRBJ2-7; D perhaps matches TRBD1 (5 bases). CDR3 length: 15 amino acids. CDR1 is WSHSY, CDR2 SAAADI, per germline.

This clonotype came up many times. CDR3 nucleotide sequence: TGTGCCAGCAGCGTAGGCAGACAGACCGGGGAGCTGTTTTTT. It yields the protein CASSVGRQTGELFF. V gene TRBV11-2 combines with J gene TRBJ2-2; possible D gene TRBD1, 5 bases. The V gene lost 5 bases and the J gene lost 5 bases, with 12 bases spanning the gap. The CDR3 totals 14 residues. Germline CDR1 SGHAT, CDR2 FQNNGV.

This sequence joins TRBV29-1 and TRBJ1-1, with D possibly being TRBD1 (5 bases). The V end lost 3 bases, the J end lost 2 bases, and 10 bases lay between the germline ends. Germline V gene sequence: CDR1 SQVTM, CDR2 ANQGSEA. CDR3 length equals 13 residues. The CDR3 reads CSVDGHGNTEAFF. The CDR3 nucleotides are TGCAGCGTTGATGGACACGGCAACACTGAAGCTTTCTTT. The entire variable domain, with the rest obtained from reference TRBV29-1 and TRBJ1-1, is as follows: SAVISQKPSRDICQRGTSLTIQCQVDSQVTMMFWYRQQPGQSLTLIATANQGSEATYESGFVIDKFPISRPNLTFSTLTVSNMSPEDSSIYLCSVDGHGNTEAFFGQGTRLTVV.

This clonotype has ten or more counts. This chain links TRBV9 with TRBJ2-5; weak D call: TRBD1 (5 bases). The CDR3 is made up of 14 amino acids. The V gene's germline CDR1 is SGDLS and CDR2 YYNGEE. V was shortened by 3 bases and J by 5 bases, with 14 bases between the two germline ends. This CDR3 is CASSAQGIGETQYF. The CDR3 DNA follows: TGTGCCAGCAGCGCCCAGGGAATAGGGGAGACCCAGTACTTC.

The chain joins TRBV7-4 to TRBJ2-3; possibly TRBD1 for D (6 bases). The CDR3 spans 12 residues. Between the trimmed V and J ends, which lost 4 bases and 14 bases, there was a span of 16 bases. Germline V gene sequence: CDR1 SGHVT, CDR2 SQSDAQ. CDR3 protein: CASSSQGLVLYF. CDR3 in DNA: TGTGCCAGCAGCTCACAGGGTCTAGTTCTGTATTTT.

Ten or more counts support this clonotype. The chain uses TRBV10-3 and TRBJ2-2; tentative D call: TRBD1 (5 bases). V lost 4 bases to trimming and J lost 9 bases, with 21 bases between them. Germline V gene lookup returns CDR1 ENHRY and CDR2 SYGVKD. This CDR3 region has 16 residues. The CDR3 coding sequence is TGTGCCATCAGTGTAAAATCCGGACCAGGGTCTAGGGAGCTGTTTTTT. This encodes CAISVKSGPGSRELFF.

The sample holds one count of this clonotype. CDR3 region: CSAREKLFF. The CDR3 DNA reads TGCAGTGCTAGGGAAAAACTGTTTTTT. The chain recombines TRBV20-1 with TRBJ1-4; no definite D call. Looked up from germline, CDR1 is DFQATT and CDR2 is SNEGSKA (reference sequence). V was cut by 3 bases and J by 8 bases, with 1 base left in between. The CDR3 sequence is 9 residues long.

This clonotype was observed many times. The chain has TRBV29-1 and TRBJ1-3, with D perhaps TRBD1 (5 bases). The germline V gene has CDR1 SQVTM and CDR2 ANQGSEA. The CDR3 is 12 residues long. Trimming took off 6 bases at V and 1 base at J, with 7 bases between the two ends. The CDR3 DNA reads TGCAGCGTGCAGGGTTCTGGAAACACCATATATTTT. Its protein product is CSVQGSGNTIYF.

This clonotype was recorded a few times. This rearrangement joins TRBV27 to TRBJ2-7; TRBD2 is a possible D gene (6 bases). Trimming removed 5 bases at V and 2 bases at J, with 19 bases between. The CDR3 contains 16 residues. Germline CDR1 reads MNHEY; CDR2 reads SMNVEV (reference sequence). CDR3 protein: CASSPPDRGIPYEQYF. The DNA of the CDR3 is TGTGCCAGCAGTCCCCCCGATCGCGGGATACCCTACGAGCAGTACTTC.

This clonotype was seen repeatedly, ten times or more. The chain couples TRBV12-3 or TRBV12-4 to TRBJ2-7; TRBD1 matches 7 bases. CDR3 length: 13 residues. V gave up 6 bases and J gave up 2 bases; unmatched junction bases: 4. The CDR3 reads CASRYRGTYEQYF. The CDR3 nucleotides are TGTGCCAGCAGGTACAGGGGAACCTACGAGCAGTACTTC.

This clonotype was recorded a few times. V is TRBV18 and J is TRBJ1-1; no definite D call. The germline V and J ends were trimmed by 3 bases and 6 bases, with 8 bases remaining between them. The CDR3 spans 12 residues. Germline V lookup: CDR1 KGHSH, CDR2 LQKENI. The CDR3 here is CASSPKGSEAFF. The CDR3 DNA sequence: TGTGCCAGCTCACCGAAGGGATCTGAAGCTTTCTTT.

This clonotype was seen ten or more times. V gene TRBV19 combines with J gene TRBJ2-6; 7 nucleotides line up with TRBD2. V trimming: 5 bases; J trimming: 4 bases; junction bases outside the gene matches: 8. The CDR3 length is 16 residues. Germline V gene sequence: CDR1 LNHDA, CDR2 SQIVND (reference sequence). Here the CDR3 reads CASSLSTAGGANVLTF. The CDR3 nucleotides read TGTGCCAGTAGTCTCAGTACAGCGGGAGGGGCCAACGTCCTGACTTTC.

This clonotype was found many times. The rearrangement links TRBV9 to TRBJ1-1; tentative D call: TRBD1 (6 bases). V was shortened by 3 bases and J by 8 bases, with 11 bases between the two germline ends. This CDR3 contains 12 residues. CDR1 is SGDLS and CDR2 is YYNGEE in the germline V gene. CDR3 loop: CASSADRAEAFF. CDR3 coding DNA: TGTGCCAGCAGCGCGGACAGAGCAGAAGCTTTCTTT.

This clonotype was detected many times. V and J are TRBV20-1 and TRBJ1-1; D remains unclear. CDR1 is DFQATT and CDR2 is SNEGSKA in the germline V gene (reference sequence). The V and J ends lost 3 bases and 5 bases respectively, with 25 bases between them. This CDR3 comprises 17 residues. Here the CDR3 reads CSASNRIASPLGTEAFF. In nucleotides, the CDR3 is TGCAGTGCTAGTAATAGGATCGCGTCACCCTTGGGGACTGAAGCTTTCTTT.

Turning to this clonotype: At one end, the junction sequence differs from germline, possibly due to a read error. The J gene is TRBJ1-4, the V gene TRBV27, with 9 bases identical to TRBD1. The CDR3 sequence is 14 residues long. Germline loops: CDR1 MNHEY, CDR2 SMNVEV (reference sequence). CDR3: CTSSSGQGGEKLFF. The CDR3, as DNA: TGTACCAGCAGTTCGGGACAGGGTGGTGAAAAACTGTTTTTT.

Here the CDR3 DNA reads TGCAGTGCTAGAGCCCTGGGGGCGGGGGTGGTAGAGACCCAGTACTTC. This encodes CSARALGAGVVETQYF. The chain is built from TRBV20-1 and TRBJ2-5, with D possibly TRBD2 on 7 matching bases. Trimming shortened V by 1 base and J by 4 bases, and 19 bases separated the two germline ends. This CDR3 is built from 16 residues. Germline V gene sequence: CDR1 DFQATT, CDR2 SNEGSKA (reference sequence).

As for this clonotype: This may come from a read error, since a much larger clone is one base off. The DNA for the CDR3 is TGCGCCAGCAGCCAAGATCCCCAGACAGGGAGCAATCAGTCCCAGCATTTT. Residues: CASSQDPQTGSNQSQHF. The V and J genes are TRBV4-3 and TRBJ1-5; 7 bases are shared with TRBD1. Germline V gives CDR1 LGHNA, CDR2 YSLEER. CDR3 length equals 17 residues.

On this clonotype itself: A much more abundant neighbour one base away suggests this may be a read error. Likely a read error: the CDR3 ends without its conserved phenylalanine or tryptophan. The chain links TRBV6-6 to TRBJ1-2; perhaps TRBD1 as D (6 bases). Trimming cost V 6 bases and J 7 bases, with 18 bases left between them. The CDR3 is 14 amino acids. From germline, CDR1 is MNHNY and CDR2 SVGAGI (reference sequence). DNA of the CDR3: TGTGCCAGCAGCCCAAGAGGGGGGGTAGTTGGCTACACCTCC. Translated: CASSPRGGVVGYTS.